This T cell receptor beta chain came from a study of early T cells in non-severe SARS-CoV-2 infection. Whole-study context: Sequenced material consisted of bulk RNA (from unsorted whole blood), and chains were unpaired.

This clonotype showed up many times. Its target is unknown. Findings of the study overall: Matching results from VDJdb favored anti-spike CD8 responses, leaving private and CD4 specificities undetected.

Trimming took 1 base from V and 0 from J, leaving 10 bases between them. CDR3 size: 15 residues. The germline gives CDR1 SGHVS, CDR2 FNYEAQ. Attachment of unique molecular identifiers to individual cDNA molecules was performed. TCRdb used MiXCR to reprocess the 5' RACE reads, holding one entry per CDR3 protein. Seen here are around 56,000 distinct CDR3 sequences, about 13% observed once, and the top ten hold 9.3%. The chain combines TRBV7-6 with TRBJ2-7; D is unresolved. The clonotype was recovered from an adult who was a healthcare worker with PCR-confirmed SARS-CoV-2 infection or an uninfected control (not recorded which). The source material was whole blood, sampled at baseline. CDR3 bases: TGTGCCAGCAGCTTAGAACCCGGGCGCTCCTACGAGCAGTACTTC. It is translated as CASSLEPGRSYEQYF.